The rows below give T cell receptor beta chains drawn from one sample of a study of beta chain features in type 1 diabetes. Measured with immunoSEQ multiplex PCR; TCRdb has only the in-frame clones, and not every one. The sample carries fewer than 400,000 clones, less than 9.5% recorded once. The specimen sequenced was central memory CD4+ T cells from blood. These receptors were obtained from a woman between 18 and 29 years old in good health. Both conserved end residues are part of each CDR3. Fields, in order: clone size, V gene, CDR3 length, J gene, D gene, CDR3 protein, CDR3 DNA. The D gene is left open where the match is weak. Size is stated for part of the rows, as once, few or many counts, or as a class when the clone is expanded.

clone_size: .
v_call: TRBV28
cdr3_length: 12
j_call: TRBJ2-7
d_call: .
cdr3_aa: CASSLRVGEQYF
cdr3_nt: TGTGCCAGCAGTCTTAGGGTAGGCGAGCAGTACTTC

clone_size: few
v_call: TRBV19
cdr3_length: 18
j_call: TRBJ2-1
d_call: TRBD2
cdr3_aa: CASSGGTSGSSVYNEQFF
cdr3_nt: TGTGCCAGTAGTGGCGGGACTAGCGGGAGTAGTGTCTACAATGAGCAGTTCTTC

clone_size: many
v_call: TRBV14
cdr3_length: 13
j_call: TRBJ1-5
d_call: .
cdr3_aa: CASSQERLSPQHF
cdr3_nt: TGTGCCAGCAGCCAAGAAAGGCTCAGTCCCCAGCATTTT

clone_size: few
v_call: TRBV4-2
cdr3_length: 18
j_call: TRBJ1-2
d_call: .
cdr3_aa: CASSRSNRGGSSNYGYTF
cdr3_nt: TGTGCCAGCAGCCGTTCTAACCGAGGGGGGAGTTCTAACTATGGCTACACCTTC

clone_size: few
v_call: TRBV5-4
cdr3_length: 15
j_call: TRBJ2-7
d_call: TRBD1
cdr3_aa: CASSHRQGWDYEQYF
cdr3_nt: TGCGCCAGCAGCCACAGACAGGGTTGGGACTACGAGCAGTACTTC

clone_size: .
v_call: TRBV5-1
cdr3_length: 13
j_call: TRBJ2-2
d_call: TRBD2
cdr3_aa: CASSTGLTGELFF
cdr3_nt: TGCGCCAGCAGCACGGGACTAACCGGGGAGCTGTTTTTT

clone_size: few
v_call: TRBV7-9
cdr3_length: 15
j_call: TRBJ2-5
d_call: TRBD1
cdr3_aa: CASSLGDRDQETQYF
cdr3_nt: TGTGCCAGCAGCTTAGGGGACAGGGACCAAGAGACCCAGTACTTC

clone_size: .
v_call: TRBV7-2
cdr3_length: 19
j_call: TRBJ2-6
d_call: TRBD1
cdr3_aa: CASSFKIQGAYSGANVLTF
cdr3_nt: TGTGCCAGCAGCTTCAAGATACAGGGGGCATACTCTGGGGCCAACGTCCTGACTTTC

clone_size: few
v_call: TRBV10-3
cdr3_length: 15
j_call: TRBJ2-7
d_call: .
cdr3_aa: CAISEEAASSYEQYF
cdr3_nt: TGTGCCATCAGTGAGGAGGCAGCTAGCTCCTACGAGCAGTACTTC

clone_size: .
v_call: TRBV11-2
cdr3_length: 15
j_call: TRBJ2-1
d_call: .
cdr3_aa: CASSLVRGRGNEQFF
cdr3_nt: TGTGCCAGCAGCTTGGTTCGGGGGCGAGGAAATGAGCAGTTCTTC

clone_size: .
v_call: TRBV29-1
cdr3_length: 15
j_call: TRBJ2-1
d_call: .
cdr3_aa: CSVVSSSAHYNEQFF
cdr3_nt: TGCAGCGTTGTCAGTTCTAGCGCCCACTACAATGAGCAGTTCTTC

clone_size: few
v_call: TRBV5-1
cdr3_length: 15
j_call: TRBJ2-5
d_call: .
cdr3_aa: CASSGGRGHQETQYF
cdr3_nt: TGCGCCAGCAGCGGGGGCCGGGGTCACCAAGAGACCCAGTACTTC

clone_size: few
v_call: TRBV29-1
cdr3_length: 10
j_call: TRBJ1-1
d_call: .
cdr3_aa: CSVADTEAFF
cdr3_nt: TGCAGCGTAGCGGACACTGAAGCTTTCTTT

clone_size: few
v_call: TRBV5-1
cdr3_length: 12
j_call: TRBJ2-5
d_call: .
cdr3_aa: CASSSGRETQYF
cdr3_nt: TGCGCCAGCAGCTCGGGACGAGAGACCCAGTACTTC

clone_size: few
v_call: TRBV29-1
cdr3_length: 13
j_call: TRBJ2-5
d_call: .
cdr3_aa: CSVEGTNLETQYF
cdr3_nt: TGCAGCGTTGAAGGTACTAACCTGGAGACCCAGTACTTC

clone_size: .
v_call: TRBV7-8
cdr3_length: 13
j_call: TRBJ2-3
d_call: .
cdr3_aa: CASRGRGRSTQYF
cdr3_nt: TGTGCCAGCAGAGGTCGAGGGAGGTCTACGCAGTATTTT

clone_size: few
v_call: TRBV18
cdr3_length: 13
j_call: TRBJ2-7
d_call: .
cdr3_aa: CASSPGTSYEQYF
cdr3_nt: TGTGCCAGCTCACCGGGGACTTCCTACGAGCAGTACTTC

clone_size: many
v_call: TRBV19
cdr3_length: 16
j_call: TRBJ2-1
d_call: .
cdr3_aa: CASNPSRGFSYNEQFF
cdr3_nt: TGTGCCAGTAACCCCTCGAGGGGGTTTTCCTACAATGAGCAGTTCTTC